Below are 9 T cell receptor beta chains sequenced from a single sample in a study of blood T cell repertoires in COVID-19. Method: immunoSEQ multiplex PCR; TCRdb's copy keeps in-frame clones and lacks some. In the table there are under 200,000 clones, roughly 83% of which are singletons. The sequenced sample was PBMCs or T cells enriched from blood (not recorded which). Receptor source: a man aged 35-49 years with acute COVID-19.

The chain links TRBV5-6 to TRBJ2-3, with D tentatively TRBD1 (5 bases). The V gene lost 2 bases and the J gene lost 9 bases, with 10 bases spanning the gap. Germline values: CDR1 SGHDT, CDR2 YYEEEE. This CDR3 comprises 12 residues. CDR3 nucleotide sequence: TGTGCCAGCAGCTTTGGACACCCCACGCAGTATTTT. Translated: CASSFGHPTQYF.

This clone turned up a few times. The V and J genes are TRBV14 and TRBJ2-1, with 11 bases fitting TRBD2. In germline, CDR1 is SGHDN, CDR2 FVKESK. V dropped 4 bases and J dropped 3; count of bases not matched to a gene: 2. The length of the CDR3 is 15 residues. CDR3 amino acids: CASSPGTSGYNEQFF. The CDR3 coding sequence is TGTGCCAGCAGCCCCGGGACTAGCGGCTACAATGAGCAGTTCTTC.

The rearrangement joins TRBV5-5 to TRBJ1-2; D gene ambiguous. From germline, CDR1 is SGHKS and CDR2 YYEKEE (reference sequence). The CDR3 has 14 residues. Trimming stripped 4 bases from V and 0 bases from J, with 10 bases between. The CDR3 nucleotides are TGTGCCAGCAGCGGAGGAACCGCTAACTATGGCTACACCTTC. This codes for CASSGGTANYGYTF.

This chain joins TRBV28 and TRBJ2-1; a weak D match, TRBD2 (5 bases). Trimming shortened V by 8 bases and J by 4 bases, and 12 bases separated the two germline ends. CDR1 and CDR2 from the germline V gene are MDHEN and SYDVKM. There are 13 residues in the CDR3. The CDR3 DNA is TGTGCCAGCGGAGGTGGGTTTTACAATGAGCAGTTCTTC. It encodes CASGGGFYNEQFF.

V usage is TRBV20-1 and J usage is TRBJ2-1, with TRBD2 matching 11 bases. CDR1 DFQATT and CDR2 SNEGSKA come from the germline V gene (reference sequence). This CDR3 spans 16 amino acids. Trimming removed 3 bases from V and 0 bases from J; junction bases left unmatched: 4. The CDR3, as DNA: TGCAGTGCTAGTAAGGGACTAGCGGTCTCCTACAATGAGCAGTTCTTC. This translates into CSASKGLAVSYNEQFF.

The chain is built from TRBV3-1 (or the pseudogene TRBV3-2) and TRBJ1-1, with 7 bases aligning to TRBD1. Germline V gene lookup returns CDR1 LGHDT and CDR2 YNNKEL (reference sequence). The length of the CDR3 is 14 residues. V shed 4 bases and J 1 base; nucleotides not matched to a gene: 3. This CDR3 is CASSPRQGNTEAFF. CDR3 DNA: TGTGCCAGCAGCCCCCGACAGGGGAACACTGAAGCTTTCTTT.

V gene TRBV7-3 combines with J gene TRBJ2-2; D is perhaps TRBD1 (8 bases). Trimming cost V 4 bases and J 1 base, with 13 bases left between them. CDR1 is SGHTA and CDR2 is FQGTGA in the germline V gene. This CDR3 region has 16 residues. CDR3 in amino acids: CASSSGGTGNTGELFF. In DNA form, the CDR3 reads TGTGCCAGCAGCTCCGGGGGGACAGGGAACACCGGGGAGCTGTTTTTT.

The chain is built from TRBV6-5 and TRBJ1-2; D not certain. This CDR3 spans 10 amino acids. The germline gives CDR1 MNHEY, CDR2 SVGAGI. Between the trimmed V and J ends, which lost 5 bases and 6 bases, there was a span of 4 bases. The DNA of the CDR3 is TGTGCCAGCAGTAGAGATGGCTACACCTTC. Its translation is CASSRDGYTF.

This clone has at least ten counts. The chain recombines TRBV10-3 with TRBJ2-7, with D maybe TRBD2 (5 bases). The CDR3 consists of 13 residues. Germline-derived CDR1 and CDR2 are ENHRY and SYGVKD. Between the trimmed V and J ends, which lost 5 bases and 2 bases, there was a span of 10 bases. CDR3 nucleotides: TGTGCCATCAGTTTCGGGGAGACCTACGAGCAGTACTTC. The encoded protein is CAISFGETYEQYF.